This T cell receptor (beta chain) was identified during a study of blood T cell repertoires in COVID-19. Background on the study: The United States, Italy and Spain were the sources of the acute and convalescent COVID-19 samples. In each case, the material was cDNA or gDNA derived from T cells, B-cell-depleted T cells, or PBMCs.

The authors' processing: Researchers report that nucleated cell counts were estimated from reference gene primer amplification. Method: immunoSEQ multiplex PCR; TCRdb's copy keeps in-frame clones and lacks some. The D gene and trimming were derived from the DNA, and the V and J assignments and clone size from that table. The sample carries around 450,000 clones, around 90% recorded once. Everyone who took part was roughly 18 to 95 years old, and they came from 24 US areas. Germline-derived CDR1 and CDR2 are MNHEY and SMNVEV (reference sequence). CDR3 length equals 14 residues. V dropped 3 bases and J dropped 8; count of bases not matched to a gene: 5.

Sequenced input: PBMCs or T cells enriched from blood (not recorded which). The rearrangement uses TRBV27 and TRBJ1-4, with TRBD1 matching over 8 bases. This TCR was sampled from a young man who had recovered from COVID-19. The CDR3 spells CASSFRQGREKLFF. Here the CDR3 DNA reads TGTGCCAGCAGTTTCAGACAGGGGCGCGAAAAACTGTTTTTT.